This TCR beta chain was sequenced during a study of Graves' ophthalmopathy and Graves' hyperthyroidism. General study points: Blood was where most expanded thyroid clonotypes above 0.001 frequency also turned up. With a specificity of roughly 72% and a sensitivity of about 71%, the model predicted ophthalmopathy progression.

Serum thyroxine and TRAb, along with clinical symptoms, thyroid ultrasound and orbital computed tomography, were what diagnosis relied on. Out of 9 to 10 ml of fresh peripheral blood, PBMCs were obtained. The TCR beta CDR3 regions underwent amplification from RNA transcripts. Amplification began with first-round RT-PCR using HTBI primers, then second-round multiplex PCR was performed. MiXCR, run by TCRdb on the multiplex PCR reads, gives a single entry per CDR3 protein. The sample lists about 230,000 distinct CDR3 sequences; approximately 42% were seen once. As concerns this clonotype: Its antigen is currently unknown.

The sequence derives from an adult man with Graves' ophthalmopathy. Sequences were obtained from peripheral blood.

In DNA, the CDR3 is TGCGCCAGCAGTGACCAGGTGGGGGAGACCCAGTACTTC. Translating it yields CASSDQVGETQYF. The rearrangement uses TRBV10-2 and TRBJ2-5; no clear D gene. Looked up from germline, CDR1 is WSHSY and CDR2 is SAAADI. This CDR3 is 13 amino acids long. V was trimmed by 3 bases and J by 5 bases, leaving 10 bases between them.